This TCR beta chain stems from a study of T cells in localized non-small cell lung cancer. As regards this clone: Its antigen is unidentified.

The CDR3 runs 14 residues. Per germline, CDR1 LNHDA and CDR2 SQIVND (reference sequence). Losses at the gene ends were 6 bases for V and 3 bases for J; bases not matched to a gene: 3. The table came from immunoSEQ multiplex PCR; TCRdb's copy has only in-frame clones and leaves some out. The profile shows fewer than 25,000 clones, roughly 86% of them singletons. Findings and caveats of the study: Adjacent uninvolved lung had the highest clonality, suggesting focused antigen responses.

Material: peripheral blood, obtained before any cancer treatment. J is TRBJ1-5 and V is TRBV19, with TRBD1 matching 9 bases. This receptor was taken from a male donor at least 60 years old with stage II squamous cell lung carcinoma. The CDR3 region is CASSDRGYNQPQHF. The CDR3 DNA is TGTGCCAGTAGCGACAGGGGGTACAATCAGCCCCAGCATTTT.